This section outlines one T cell receptor beta chain sequence together with its context. Per the germline V gene, CDR1 is SQVTM and CDR2 is ANQGSEA. The V gene lost 6 bases and the J gene lost 7 bases, with 10 bases spanning the gap. This CDR3 comprises 11 residues. MiXCR was run by TCRdb on the 5' RACE reads, yielding one entry per CDR3 protein. This table holds almost 600,000 distinct CDR3 sequences, roughly 13% found once. The entry originates in a study of T cells after yellow fever vaccination. The chain employs TRBV29-1 and TRBJ2-1, with D perhaps matching TRBD1 (6 bases). The sample here was PBMCs, taken on the day of the yellow fever booster vaccination. This sequence originates from a man aged 25-45 years who received the YFV17D yellow fever vaccine. The CDR3 region is CSVVRGNEQFF. As DNA, the CDR3 is TGCAGCGTCGTGAGGGGGAATGAGCAGTTCTTC.